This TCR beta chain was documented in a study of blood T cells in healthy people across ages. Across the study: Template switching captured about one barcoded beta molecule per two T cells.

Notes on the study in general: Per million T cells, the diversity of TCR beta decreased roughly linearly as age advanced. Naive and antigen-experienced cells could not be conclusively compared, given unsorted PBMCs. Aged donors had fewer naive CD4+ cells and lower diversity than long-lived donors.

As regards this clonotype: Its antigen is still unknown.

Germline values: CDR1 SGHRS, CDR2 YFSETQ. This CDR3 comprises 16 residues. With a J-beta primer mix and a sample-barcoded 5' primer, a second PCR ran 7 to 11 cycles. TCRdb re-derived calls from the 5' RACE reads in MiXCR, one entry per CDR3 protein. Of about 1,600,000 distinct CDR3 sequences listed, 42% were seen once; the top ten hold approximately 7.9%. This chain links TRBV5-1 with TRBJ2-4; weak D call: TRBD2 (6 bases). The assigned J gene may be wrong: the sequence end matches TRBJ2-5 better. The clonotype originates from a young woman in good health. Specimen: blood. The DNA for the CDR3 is TGCGCCAGCAGCCGAGGGGCGGCGGGATTGAAAGAGACCCAGTACTTC. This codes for CASSRGAAGLKETQYF.